These T cell receptor beta chains were read from a single sample in a study of response to subunit inactivated influenza vaccine. TCRdb reanalysed the RT-PCR reads using MiXCR and keeps one entry per CDR3 protein. The sample consists of 590,000 or so distinct CDR3 sequences, around 15% of them appearing once. This specimen consisted of PBMCs from blood, obtained 14 to 15 days before vaccination. All receptors come from a man aged 45-65 years who received an inactivated influenza vaccine. Both conserved end residues are part of each CDR3. Each record gives: D gene, clone size, J gene, V gene, CDR3 protein, CDR3 DNA. D genes are given only for firm matches. Some rows have no size entry. The others give once, few or many, or a class for an expanded clone.

D: NA; size: few; J: TRBJ2-7; V: TRBV7-9; CDR3: CASSSSVSAPKGNEQYF; DNA: TGTGCCAGCAGTTCCTCCGTTTCGGCCCCTAAGGGGAACGAGCAGTACTTC
D: TRBD2; size: few; J: TRBJ2-5; V: TRBV5-1; CDR3: CASSLERAGVRETQYF; DNA: TGCGCCAGCAGCTTGGAACGGGCGGGAGTAAGAGAGACCCAGTACTTC
D: NA; size: NA; J: TRBJ1-2; V: TRBV28; CDR3: CASSFGGMTQRGYTF; DNA: TGTGCCAGCAGTTTCGGCGGGATGACCCAGCGAGGCTACACCTTC
D: TRBD1; size: NA; J: TRBJ2-1; V: TRBV7-2; CDR3: CASSLLGTGAYNEQFF; DNA: TGTGCCAGCAGCTTGCTCGGGACAGGTGCTTACAATGAGCAGTTCTTC
D: TRBD2; size: NA; J: TRBJ2-7; V: TRBV5-1; CDR3: CASSPVVGGGISYEQYF; DNA: TGCGCCAGCAGCCCGGTTGTGGGCGGGGGGATCTCCTACGAGCAGTACTTC
D: NA; size: many; J: TRBJ2-1; V: TRBV5-1; CDR3: CASSTQGYEQFF; DNA: TGCGCCAGCAGCACACAGGGATATGAGCAGTTCTTC
D: NA; size: NA; J: TRBJ1-1; V: TRBV12-3/TRBV12-4; CDR3: CASSLTRRSEAFF; DNA: TGTGCCAGCAGTTTAACCAGGCGCAGTGAAGCTTTCTTT
D: TRBD1; size: NA; J: TRBJ2-7; V: TRBV10-3; CDR3: CAISGGQESLYEQYF; DNA: TGTGCCATCAGTGGGGGACAGGAGTCCTTGTACGAGCAGTACTTC
D: NA; size: NA; J: TRBJ1-1; V: TRBV7-9; CDR3: CASRRGGGEAFF; DNA: TGTGCCAGCCGTCGGGGCGGTGGAGAAGCTTTCTTT
D: TRBD2; size: NA; J: TRBJ2-7; V: TRBV6-2/TRBV6-3; CDR3: CASSRLTSGGTYEQYF; DNA: TGTGCCAGCAGCCGTCTGACTAGCGGGGGAACCTACGAGCAGTACTTC
D: TRBD2; size: NA; J: TRBJ2-1; V: TRBV13; CDR3: CASSPLAGDEQFF; DNA: TGTGCCAGCAGCCCCCTAGCGGGAGATGAGCAGTTCTTC
D: NA; size: NA; J: TRBJ1-6; V: TRBV5-1; CDR3: CASSLGSGGNSPLHF; DNA: TGCGCCAGCAGCTTGGGTTCAGGTGGGAATTCACCCCTCCACTTT
D: NA; size: few; J: TRBJ2-1; V: TRBV5-4; CDR3: CASSSGREVNEQFF; DNA: TGTGCCAGCAGCTCAGGACGCGAGGTCAATGAGCAGTTCTTC
D: NA; size: NA; J: TRBJ1-6; V: TRBV7-9; CDR3: CASSFQENSPLHF; DNA: TGTGCCAGCAGCTTCCAGGAGAATTCACCCCTCCACTTT
D: TRBD1; size: few; J: TRBJ1-1; V: TRBV28; CDR3: CASSFMQQGGRTEAFF; DNA: TGTGCCAGCAGTTTTATGCAACAGGGGGGGAGAACTGAAGCTTTCTTT
D: NA; size: few; J: TRBJ1-2; V: TRBV20-1; CDR3: CSASRTGGTGGYTF; DNA: TGCAGTGCTAGCCGGACCGGAGGAACTGGTGGCTACACCTTC
D: NA; size: few; J: TRBJ2-5; V: TRBV7-2; CDR3: CASTEAQETQYF; DNA: TGTGCCAGCACGGAGGCCCAAGAGACCCAGTACTTC
D: TRBD2; size: NA; J: TRBJ2-1; V: TRBV20-1; CDR3: CSAREAGGPRNEQFF; DNA: TGCAGTGCTAGAGAGGCGGGAGGGCCTAGGAATGAGCAGTTCTTC
D: NA; size: few; J: TRBJ1-6; V: TRBV4-3; CDR3: CASKETSGSPLHF; DNA: TGCGCAAGCAAGGAGACTTCCGGTTCACCCCTCCACTTT
D: NA; size: NA; J: TRBJ2-7; V: TRBV10-3; CDR3: CAISQGGPPYEQYF; DNA: TGTGCCATCAGCCAGGGGGGCCCCCCCTACGAGCAGTACTTC
D: NA; size: NA; J: TRBJ2-5; V: TRBV28; CDR3: CASSPRTKETQYF; DNA: TGTGCCAGCAGCCCTCGGACCAAAGAGACCCAGTACTTC
D: NA; size: NA; J: TRBJ2-4; V: TRBV6-2/TRBV6-3; CDR3: CASSDTGRAKNIQYF; DNA: TGTGCCAGCAGTGACACAGGGAGAGCCAAAAACATTCAGTACTTC
D: NA; size: few; J: TRBJ1-5; V: TRBV12-5; CDR3: CASGLIARGDLYSNQPQHF; DNA: TGTGCTAGTGGTTTGATTGCCCGGGGTGACCTATATAGCAATCAGCCCCAGCATTTT
D: NA; size: few; J: TRBJ2-5; V: TRBV2; CDR3: CASKKGEALETQYF; DNA: TGTGCCAGCAAAAAGGGCGAGGCGCTGGAGACCCAGTACTTC
D: NA; size: few; J: TRBJ2-5; V: TRBV6-4; CDR3: CASKETQYF; DNA: TGTGCCAGCAAGGAGACCCAGTACTTC
D: NA; size: NA; J: TRBJ1-1; V: TRBV4-2; CDR3: CASSQDLTRVTEAFF; DNA: TGTGCCAGCAGCCAAGATTTGACCAGGGTCACTGAAGCTTTCTTT
D: TRBD1; size: few; J: TRBJ2-7; V: TRBV10-3; CDR3: CAINQGQVYEQYF; DNA: TGTGCCATCAATCAGGGACAGGTTTACGAGCAGTACTTC
D: NA; size: many; J: TRBJ2-3; V: TRBV7-6; CDR3: CASSLGRGGSDTQYF; DNA: TGTGCCAGCAGCTTAGGACGGGGAGGCTCAGATACGCAGTATTTT
D: TRBD2; size: NA; J: TRBJ2-7; V: TRBV20-1; CDR3: CSASHLAETYEQYF; DNA: TGCAGTGCTAGCCATCTAGCGGAGACATACGAGCAGTACTTC
D: TRBD1; size: many; J: TRBJ2-7; V: TRBV5-1; CDR3: CASSILGQVSVDEQYF; DNA: TGCGCCAGCAGCATCCTTGGACAGGTGTCTGTCGACGAGCAGTACTTC
D: NA; size: few; J: TRBJ2-4; V: TRBV20-1; CDR3: CSARVGPGKNIQYF; DNA: TGCAGTGCTAGAGTGGGGCCCGGCAAAAACATTCAGTACTTC
D: TRBD1; size: NA; J: TRBJ2-7; V: TRBV5-1; CDR3: CASRVKQGSGYEQYF; DNA: TGCGCCAGCAGAGTGAAACAGGGGAGTGGGTACGAGCAGTACTTC
D: NA; size: NA; J: TRBJ2-7; V: TRBV7-2; CDR3: CASSLGTLGDEQYF; DNA: TGTGCCAGCAGCTTAGGAACCCTTGGGGACGAGCAGTACTTC
D: NA; size: few; J: TRBJ2-1; V: TRBV25-1; CDR3: CASSDPRTEQFF; DNA: TGTGCCAGCAGTGACCCCAGAACTGAGCAGTTCTTC
D: TRBD1; size: few; J: TRBJ2-3; V: TRBV7-2; CDR3: CASRSGTGSADTQYF; DNA: TGTGCCAGCAGGTCCGGGACAGGGAGCGCAGATACGCAGTATTTT
D: NA; size: NA; J: TRBJ2-7; V: TRBV7-9; CDR3: CASSLTASLEQYF; DNA: TGTGCCAGCAGCTTAACAGCCAGTCTCGAGCAGTACTTC
D: TRBD2; size: many; J: TRBJ2-3; V: TRBV11-2; CDR3: CASSLGTSGFGDTQYF; DNA: TGTGCCAGCAGCTTAGGGACTAGCGGGTTTGGAGATACGCAGTATTTT
D: NA; size: few; J: TRBJ2-7; V: TRBV20-1; CDR3: CSAHWGYEQYF; DNA: TGCAGTGCTCATTGGGGCTACGAGCAGTACTTC
D: NA; size: many; J: TRBJ1-1; V: TRBV7-9; CDR3: CASSPGTGAPEAFF; DNA: TGTGCCAGCAGCCCCGGGACCGGGGCCCCTGAAGCTTTCTTT
D: NA; size: NA; J: TRBJ1-1; V: TRBV2; CDR3: CASSDLEGGNTEAFF; DNA: TGTGCCAGCAGTGACTTGGAGGGCGGGAACACTGAAGCTTTCTTT
D: TRBD2; size: NA; J: TRBJ2-5; V: TRBV20-1; CDR3: CSASSTSGANQETQYF; DNA: TGCAGTGCTAGCTCTACTAGCGGGGCCAACCAAGAGACCCAGTACTTC
D: NA; size: many; J: TRBJ2-7; V: TRBV28; CDR3: CASSPRIRARYEQYF; DNA: TGTGCCAGCAGTCCCCGTATCCGGGCACGATACGAGCAGTACTTC
D: NA; size: few; J: TRBJ1-2; V: TRBV19; CDR3: CASSIRRDLAYGYTF; DNA: TGTGCCAGTAGTATTCGCCGGGACTTAGCCTATGGCTACACCTTC
D: NA; size: NA; J: TRBJ1-1; V: TRBV5-1; CDR3: CASSLVSGTMNTEAFF; DNA: TGCGCCAGCAGCTTGGTGTCAGGAACCATGAACACTGAAGCTTTCTTT